Given below is one T cell receptor (beta chain) in context. Profiling relied on immunoSEQ multiplex PCR, and the TCRdb table lists in-frame clones only, not all of them. The sample shows 130,000 to 150,000 clones, 81% of them seen only once. The sample belongs to a study of blood T cell repertoires in COVID-19. Looking at the study overall: COVID-19 samples collected from the United States, Italy and Spain covered acute and convalescent phases. Sources were T cells, B-cell-depleted T cells, or PBMCs; the material itself was cDNA or gDNA.

Losses at the gene ends were 4 bases for V and 2 bases for J; bases not matched to a gene: 4. Per the germline V gene, CDR1 is SGHNT and CDR2 is YYREEE (reference sequence). This CDR3 region has 15 residues. The specimen was peripheral blood. The V call is TRBV5-4, the J call TRBJ2-2; TRBD1 aligns across 8 bases. The receptor comes from a human donor with acute or convalescent COVID-19. The donor label of this sample is uncertain. In DNA form, the CDR3 reads TGTGCCAGCAGCCTCGGGACAGGAAACACCGGGGAGCTGTTTTTT. It codes for CASSLGTGNTGELFF.